Listed here are 3 T cell receptor beta chains from one sample, sequenced in a study of blood T cells in healthy people across ages (dated by TCRdb to the mid-2010s). Preparation of the library involved 5' RACE. Reads for this sample came from an Illumina HiSeq 2500. The second PCR ran for roughly 7 to 12 cycles and used a J-beta primer mix along with a sample-barcoded 5' primer. TCRdb took the public reads, trimmed them with fastp at Q25, ran MiXCR for clone calling and kept in-frame beta chains. Rows with one shared CDR3 protein collapse into an entry with the most common genes and DNA. The sample includes 1.6 million or so distinct CDR3 sequences, with about 31% observed a single time. Together, the top ten hold about 10% of the sample. Sequenced input: blood. Receptor source: a woman aged 25 to 39 in good health.

For this clonotype: Since a much larger clone is just one base distant, this may be a read error. The V and J genes are TRBV29-1 and TRBJ2-1; TRBD1 aligns across 7 bases. The CDR3 has 14 residues. CDR1 and CDR2 (germline): SQVTM, ANQGSEA. The CDR3 protein is CGVTRPGQFPEQFF. The CDR3 nucleotides read TGCGGCGTTACTCGACCGGGACAGTTCCCTGAGCAGTTCTTC.

V is TRBV11-2 and J is TRBJ2-7, with TRBD1 matching over 7 bases. The CDR3 is made up of 17 amino acids. The trim removed 6 bases at V and 5 bases at J, leaving 19 bases unmatched. CDR1 SGHAT and CDR2 FQNNGV come from the germline V gene. The CDR3 DNA reads as TGTGCCAGCAGTACCCGATCCCCCGAGACAGGGAACCACGAGCAGTACTTC. This encodes CASSTRSPETGNHEQYF.

This clonotype was seen ten or more times. The chain joins TRBV10-1 to TRBJ2-3; possibly TRBD1 or TRBD2 for D (5 bases each). Trimming shortened V by 6 bases and J by 1 base, and 11 bases separated the two germline ends. The CDR3 totals 14 residues. Germline V CDR1 and CDR2: WNHNN, SYGVQD (reference sequence). CDR3 bases: TGCGCCAGCAGCAGGGACCAAGGCACAGATACGCAGTATTTT. This translates into CASSRDQGTDTQYF.